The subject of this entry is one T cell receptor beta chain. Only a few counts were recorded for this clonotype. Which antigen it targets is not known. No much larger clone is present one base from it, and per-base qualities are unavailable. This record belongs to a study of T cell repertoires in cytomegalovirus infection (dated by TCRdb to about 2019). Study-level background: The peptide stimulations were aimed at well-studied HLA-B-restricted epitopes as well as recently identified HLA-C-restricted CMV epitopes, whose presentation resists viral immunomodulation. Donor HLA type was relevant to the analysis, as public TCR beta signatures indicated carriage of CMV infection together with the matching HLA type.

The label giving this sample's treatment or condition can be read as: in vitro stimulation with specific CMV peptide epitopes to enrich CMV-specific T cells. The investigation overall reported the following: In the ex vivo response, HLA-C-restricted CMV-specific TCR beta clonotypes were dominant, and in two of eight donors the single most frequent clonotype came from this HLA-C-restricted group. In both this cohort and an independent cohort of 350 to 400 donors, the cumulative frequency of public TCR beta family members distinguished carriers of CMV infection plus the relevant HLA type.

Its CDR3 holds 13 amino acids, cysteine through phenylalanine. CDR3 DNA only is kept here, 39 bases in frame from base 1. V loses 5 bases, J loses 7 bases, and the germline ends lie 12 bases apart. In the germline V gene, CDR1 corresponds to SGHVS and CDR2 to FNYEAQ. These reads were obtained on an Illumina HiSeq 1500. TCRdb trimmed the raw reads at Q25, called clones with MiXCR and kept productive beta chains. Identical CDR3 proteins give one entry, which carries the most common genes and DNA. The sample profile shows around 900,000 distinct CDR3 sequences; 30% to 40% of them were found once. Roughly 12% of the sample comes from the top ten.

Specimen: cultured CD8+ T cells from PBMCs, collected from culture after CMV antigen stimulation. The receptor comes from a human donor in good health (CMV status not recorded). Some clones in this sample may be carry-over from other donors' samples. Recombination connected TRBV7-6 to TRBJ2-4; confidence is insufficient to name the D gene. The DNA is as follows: TGTGCCAGCAGCCCCAAGGGTATGAACATTCAGTACTTC. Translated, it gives CASSPKGMNIQYF.